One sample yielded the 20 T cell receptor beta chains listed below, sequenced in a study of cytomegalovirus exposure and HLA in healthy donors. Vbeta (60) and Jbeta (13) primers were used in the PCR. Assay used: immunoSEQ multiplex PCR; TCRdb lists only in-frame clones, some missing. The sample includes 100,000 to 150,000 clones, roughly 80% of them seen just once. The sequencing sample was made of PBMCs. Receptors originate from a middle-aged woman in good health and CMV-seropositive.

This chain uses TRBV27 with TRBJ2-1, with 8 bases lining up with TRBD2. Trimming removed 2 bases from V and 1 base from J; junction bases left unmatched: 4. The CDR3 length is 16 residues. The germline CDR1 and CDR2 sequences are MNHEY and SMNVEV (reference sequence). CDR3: CASSLALAGSYNEQFF. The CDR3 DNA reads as TGTGCCAGCAGTTTAGCTCTAGCGGGTTCCTACAATGAGCAGTTCTTC.

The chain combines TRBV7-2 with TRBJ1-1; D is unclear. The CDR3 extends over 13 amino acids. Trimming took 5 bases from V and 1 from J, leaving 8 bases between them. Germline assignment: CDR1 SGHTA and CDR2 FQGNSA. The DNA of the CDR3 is TGTGCCAGCAGCGCCGGGAAGAACACTGAAGCTTTCTTT. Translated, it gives CASSAGKNTEAFF.

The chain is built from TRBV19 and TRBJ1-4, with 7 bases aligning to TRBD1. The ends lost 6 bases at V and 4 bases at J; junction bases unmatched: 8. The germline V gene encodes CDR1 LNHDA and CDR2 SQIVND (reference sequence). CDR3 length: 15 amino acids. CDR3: CASRNQDRNNEKLFF. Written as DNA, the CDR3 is TGTGCCAGTAGAAACCAGGACAGGAATAATGAAAAACTGTTTTTT.

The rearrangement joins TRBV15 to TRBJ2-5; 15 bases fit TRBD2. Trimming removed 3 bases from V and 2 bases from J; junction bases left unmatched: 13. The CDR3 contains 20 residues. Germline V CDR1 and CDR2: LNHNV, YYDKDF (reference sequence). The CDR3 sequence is CATSRAPGLAGGLAQETQYF. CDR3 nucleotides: TGTGCCACCAGCAGGGCCCCGGGACTAGCGGGAGGCCTTGCGCAAGAGACCCAGTACTTC.

CDR3 sequence reads: CASSIGQGGSPLHF. CDR3 sequence (DNA): TGTGCCAGCAGTATTGGACAGGGGGGATCACCCCTCCACTTT. The chain couples TRBV6-4 to TRBJ1-6; 10 nucleotides agree with TRBD1. V lost 5 bases to trimming and J lost 10 bases; unmatched junction nucleotides: 5. CDR3 length: 14 residues. CDR1 MRHNA and CDR2 SNTAGT come from the germline V gene.

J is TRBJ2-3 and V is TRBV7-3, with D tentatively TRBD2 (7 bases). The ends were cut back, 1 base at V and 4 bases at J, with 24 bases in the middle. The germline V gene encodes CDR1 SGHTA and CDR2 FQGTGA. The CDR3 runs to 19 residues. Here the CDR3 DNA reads TGTGCCAGCAGCTTAAAGCCCCGTGATACAGGGAGGGCGGCAGATACGCAGTATTTT. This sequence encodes CASSLKPRDTGRAADTQYF.

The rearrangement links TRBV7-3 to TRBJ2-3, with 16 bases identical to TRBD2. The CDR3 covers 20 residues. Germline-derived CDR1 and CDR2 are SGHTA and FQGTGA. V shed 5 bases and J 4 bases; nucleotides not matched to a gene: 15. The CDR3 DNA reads TGTGCCAGCAGCCCTTACGTCCCGGGACTAGCGGGGGGGCCGTCAGATACGCAGTATTTT. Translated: CASSPYVPGLAGGPSDTQYF.

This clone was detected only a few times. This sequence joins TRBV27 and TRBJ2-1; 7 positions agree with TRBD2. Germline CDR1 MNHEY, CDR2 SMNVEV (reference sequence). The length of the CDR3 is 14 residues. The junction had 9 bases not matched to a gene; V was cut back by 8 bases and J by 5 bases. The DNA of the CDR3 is TGTGCCAGCGGCCCGCTCCTAGCGGACAATGAGCAGTTCTTC. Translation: CASGPLLADNEQFF.

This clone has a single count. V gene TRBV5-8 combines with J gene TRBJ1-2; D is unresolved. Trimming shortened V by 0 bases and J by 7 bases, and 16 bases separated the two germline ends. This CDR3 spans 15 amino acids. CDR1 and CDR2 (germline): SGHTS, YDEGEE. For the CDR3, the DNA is TGTGCCAGCAGCTTGGTTGCGAGGGCGCAGATTGGCTACACCTTC. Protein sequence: CASSLVARAQIGYTF.

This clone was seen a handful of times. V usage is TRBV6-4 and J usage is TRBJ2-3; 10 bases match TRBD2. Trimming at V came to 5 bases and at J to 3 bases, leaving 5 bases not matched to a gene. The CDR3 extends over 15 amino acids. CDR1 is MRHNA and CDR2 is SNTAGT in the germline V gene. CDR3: CASSPSGGGTDTQYF. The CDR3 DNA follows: TGTGCCAGCAGTCCTAGCGGGGGCGGGACAGATACGCAGTATTTT.

The CDR3 DNA follows: TGTGCCAGCAGCTTGGCACAGACAGGGGGCCAATACGAGCAGTACTTC. Protein: CASSLAQTGGQYEQYF. The rearrangement joins TRBV5-5 to TRBJ2-7; 10 nucleotides align to TRBD1. This CDR3 has 16 amino acids. V was clipped by 0 bases and J by 4 bases; unmatched bases: 7. Germline V gives CDR1 SGHKS, CDR2 YYEKEE (reference sequence).

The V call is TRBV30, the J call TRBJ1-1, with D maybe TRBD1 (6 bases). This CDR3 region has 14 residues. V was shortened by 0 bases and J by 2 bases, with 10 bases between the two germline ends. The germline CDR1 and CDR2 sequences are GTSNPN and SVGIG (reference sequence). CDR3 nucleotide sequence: TGTGCCTGGAGTGTAGGACAGCTAAACACTGAAGCTTTCTTT. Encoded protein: CAWSVGQLNTEAFF.

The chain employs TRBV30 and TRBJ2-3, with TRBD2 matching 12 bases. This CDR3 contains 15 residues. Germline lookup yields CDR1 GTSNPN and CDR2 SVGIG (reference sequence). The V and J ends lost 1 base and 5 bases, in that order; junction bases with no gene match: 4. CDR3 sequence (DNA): TGTGCCTGGAGTGAGACTAGCGGGGGTGGAGATACGCAGTATTTT. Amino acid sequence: CAWSETSGGGDTQYF.

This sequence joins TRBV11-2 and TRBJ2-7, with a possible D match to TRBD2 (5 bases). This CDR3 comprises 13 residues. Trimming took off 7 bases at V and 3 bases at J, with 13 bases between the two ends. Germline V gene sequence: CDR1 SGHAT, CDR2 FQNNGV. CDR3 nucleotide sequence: TGTGCCAGCACCCAAGGACTTAACTACGAGCAGTACTTC. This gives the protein CASTQGLNYEQYF.

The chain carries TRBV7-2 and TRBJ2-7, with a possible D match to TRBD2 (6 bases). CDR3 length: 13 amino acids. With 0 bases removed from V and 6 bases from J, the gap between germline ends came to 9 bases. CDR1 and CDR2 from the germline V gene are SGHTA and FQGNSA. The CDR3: CASSLAGLGEQYF. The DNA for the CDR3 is TGTGCCAGCAGCTTAGCGGGACTTGGCGAGCAGTACTTC. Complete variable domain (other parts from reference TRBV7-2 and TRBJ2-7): GAGVSQSPSNKVTEKGKDVELRCDPISGHTALYWYRQSLGQGLEFLIYFQGNSAPDKSGLPSDRFSAERTGGSVSTLTIQRTQQEDSAVYLCASSLAGLGEQYFGPGTRLTVT.

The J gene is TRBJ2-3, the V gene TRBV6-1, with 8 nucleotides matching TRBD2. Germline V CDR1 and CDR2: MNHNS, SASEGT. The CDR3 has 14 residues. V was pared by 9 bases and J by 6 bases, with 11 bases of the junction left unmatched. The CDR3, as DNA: TGTGCCAGTACGACTAGCGCCCGTGGGGATACGCAGTATTTT. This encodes CASTTSARGDTQYF.

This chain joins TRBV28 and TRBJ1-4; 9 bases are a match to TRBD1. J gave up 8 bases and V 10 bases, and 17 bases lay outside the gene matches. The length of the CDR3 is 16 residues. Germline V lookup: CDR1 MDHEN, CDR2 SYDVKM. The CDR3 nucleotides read TGTGCCACCGAACCGGGACAGGGCGGAAGGAACGAAAAACTGTTTTTT. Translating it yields CATEPGQGGRNEKLFF. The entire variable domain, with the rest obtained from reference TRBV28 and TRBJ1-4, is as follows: DVKVTQSSRYLVKRTGEKVFLECVQDMDHENMFWYRQDPGLGLRLIYFSYDVKMKEKGDIPEGYSVSREKKERFSLILESASTNQTSMYLCATEPGQGGRNEKLFFGSGTQLSVL.

The CDR3 is CAISESKGLGNTEAFF. The CDR3 DNA reads TGTGCCATCAGTGAGTCGAAGGGGCTGGGGAACACTGAAGCTTTCTTT. V is TRBV10-3 and J is TRBJ1-1; the D gene is possibly TRBD1 (5 bases). The CDR3 spans 16 residues. Per the germline V gene, CDR1 is ENHRY and CDR2 is SYGVKD. V was trimmed by 0 bases and J by 1 base, leaving 12 bases between them.

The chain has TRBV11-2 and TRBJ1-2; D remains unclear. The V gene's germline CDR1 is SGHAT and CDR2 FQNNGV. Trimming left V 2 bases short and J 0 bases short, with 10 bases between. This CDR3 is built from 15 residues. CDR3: CASSLRGFANYGYTF. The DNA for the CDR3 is TGTGCCAGCAGCTTAAGAGGTTTCGCTAACTATGGCTACACCTTC.

CDR3 in amino acids: CASSWETGQNTEAFF. The CDR3 DNA reads TGTGCCAGCAGTTGGGAGACAGGGCAGAACACTGAAGCTTTCTTT. V and J are TRBV6-5 and TRBJ1-1; 7 bases match TRBD1. CDR3 length: 15 amino acids. V lost 4 bases to trimming and J lost 1 base; unmatched junction nucleotides: 6. CDR1 MNHEY and CDR2 SVGAGI come from the germline V gene.